The 21 T cell receptor beta chains below all came from one sample that was sequenced in a study of blood T cell repertoires in COVID-19. Here immunoSEQ multiplex PCR was the method, and the copy in TCRdb shows in-frame clones only, minus some. Seen here are around 100,000 clones, 85% observed once, and the top ten hold 1.3% to 1.5%. Sequencing input: peripheral blood. These receptors all stem from a middle-aged man with acute or convalescent COVID-19.

The gene calls are TRBV5-1 and TRBJ2-5; no clear D. The CDR3 extends over 13 amino acids. CDR1 is SGHRS, CDR2 YFSETQ, per germline. V dropped 7 bases and J dropped 1 base, with 11 bases sitting between them. The CDR3 DNA is TGCGCCAGCTCAAGACACCTCCAAGAGACCCAGTACTTC. Protein product: CASSRHLQETQYF. The full variable domain, completed using reference TRBV5-1 and TRBJ2-5, is KAGVTQTPRYLIKTRGQQVTLSCSPISGHRSVSWYQQTPGQGLQFLFEYFSETQRNKGNFPGRFSGRQFSNSRSEMNVSTLELGDSALYLCASSRHLQETQYFGPGTRLLVL.

The chain joins TRBV20-1 to TRBJ2-1; 8 bases are shared with TRBD2. Per the germline V gene, CDR1 is DFQATT and CDR2 is SNEGSKA (reference sequence). The CDR3 is 15 residues long. The V and J ends lost 3 bases and 0 bases, in that order; junction bases with no gene match: 4. In DNA, the CDR3 is TGCAGTGCTAGTAGGAGCGGGAGCTCCTACAATGAGCAGTTCTTC. Its translation: CSASRSGSSYNEQFF.

CDR3 region: CASSSGTGGYGYTF. DNA for the CDR3: TGTGCCAGCAGCTCCGGGACAGGGGGCTATGGCTACACCTTC. This chain uses TRBV6-6 with TRBJ1-2; TRBD1 matches 11 bases. Germline CDR1 and CDR2: MNHNY and SVGAGI (reference sequence). Trimming removed 6 bases from V and 4 bases from J; junction bases left unmatched: 4. This CDR3 region has 14 residues.

The chain is built from TRBV2 and TRBJ1-6; 7 bases map to TRBD1. Looked up from germline, CDR1 is SNHLY and CDR2 is FYNNEI. This CDR3 region has 15 residues. V lost 6 bases, J lost 9 bases, and 11 bases stayed unmatched. CDR3 in amino acids: CASSLSTGASSPLHF. The DNA of the CDR3 is TGTGCCAGCAGCCTATCTACAGGGGCCAGTTCACCCCTCCACTTT.

The V and J genes are TRBV9 and TRBJ1-3; a weak D match, TRBD1 (6 bases). Trimming removed 0 bases from V and 2 bases from J, with 9 bases in between. Germline V gives CDR1 SGDLS, CDR2 YYNGEE. CDR3 length: 15 amino acids. CDR3 bases: TGTGCCAGCAGCGTAGCCCCAGGGGCTGGAAACACCATATATTTT. Protein: CASSVAPGAGNTIYF.

The genes are TRBV5-1 and TRBJ2-5, with 9 bases aligning to TRBD1. J lost 4 bases, V lost 4 bases, and 5 bases had no gene match. This CDR3 is 14 amino acids long. The germline CDR1 and CDR2 sequences are SGHRS and YFSETQ. CDR3 protein: CASSRTGVGETQYF. In DNA form, the CDR3 reads TGCGCCAGCAGCAGGACAGGGGTTGGAGAGACCCAGTACTTC.

The chain is built from TRBV23-1 and TRBJ1-5, with D possibly matching TRBD1 (5 bases). TRBV23-1 is designated an ORF whose function remains uncertain. The CDR3 runs 18 residues. V lost 1 base and J 7 bases, leaving 23 bases between the germline ends. CDR3 coding DNA: TGCGCCAGCAGTCAATACATGGGGGGGATCGAACTAAAACAGCCCCAGCATTTT. Translated: CASSQYMGGIELKQPQHF.

The rearrangement joins TRBV12-3 or TRBV12-4 to TRBJ2-5; 7 bases agree with TRBD1. The CDR3 loop spans 13 amino acids. V lost 5 bases and J lost 3; bases outside the gene matches: 3. The CDR3 sequence: CASSGQVKETQYF. The CDR3 nucleotides are TGTGCCAGCAGTGGACAGGTTAAAGAGACCCAGTACTTC.

The rearrangement links TRBV4-2 to TRBJ1-6, with a possible D match to TRBD1 (6 bases). The germline V and J ends were trimmed by 2 bases and 8 bases, with 13 bases remaining between them. From germline, CDR1 is LGHNA and CDR2 YNFKEQ. CDR3 size: 15 residues. The CDR3 is CASSQTDSVYSPLHF. The CDR3 coding sequence is TGTGCCAGCAGCCAAACGGACAGCGTTTATTCACCCCTCCACTTT.

V usage is TRBV7-3 and J usage is TRBJ2-2, with TRBD1 as a possible D gene (5 bases). Per germline, CDR1 SGHTA and CDR2 FQGTGA. V lost 5 bases and J 4 bases, leaving 11 bases between the germline ends. The CDR3 sequence is 14 residues long. This CDR3 reads CASSPPGSTGELFF. The CDR3 nucleotides are TGTGCCAGCAGCCCACCAGGGTCCACCGGGGAGCTGTTTTTT.

The chain carries TRBV28 and TRBJ2-3; D may be TRBD2 (5 bases). Germline lookup yields CDR1 MDHEN and CDR2 SYDVKM. This CDR3 is built from 15 residues. Between the trimmed V and J ends, which lost 9 bases and 1 base, there was a span of 17 bases. The CDR3 coding sequence is TGTGCCAGTTCTTCTCCTGCCGGGGGCACAGATACGCAGTATTTT. Protein: CASSSPAGGTDTQYF.

This clone was seen once. The J gene is TRBJ2-3, the V gene TRBV6-1; no firm D call. Germline V gene sequence: CDR1 MNHNS, CDR2 SASEGT. CDR3 length: 14 residues. Trimming removed 3 bases at V and 0 bases at J, with 7 bases between. The CDR3 nucleotides are TGTGCCAGCAGTGAGGCACCCAGCACAGATACGCAGTATTTT. Translated: CASSEAPSTDTQYF.

J is TRBJ2-1 and V is TRBV21-1; TRBD1 is the table's D call and was not checked against the DNA. TRBV21-1 is listed as a pseudogene. This CDR3 has 15 amino acids. The CDR3 DNA reads as TGTGCCAGCAGCAAAGCGGGGACAGGGGGCAATGAGCAGTTCTTC. Residues: CASSKAGTGGNEQFF.

By share of the sample, this clone is medium-sized (0.01 to 0.1%). This chain joins TRBV5-1 and TRBJ2-1; 7 bases map to TRBD1. V lost 7 bases to trimming and J lost 1 base; unmatched junction nucleotides: 5. The CDR3 is 14 residues long. Germline CDR1 SGHRS, CDR2 YFSETQ. The DNA for the CDR3 is TGCGCCAGCGGACGGGACAGATCCTACAATGAGCAGTTCTTC. Its protein is CASGRDRSYNEQFF.

The genes are TRBV28 and TRBJ1-1; no clear D. Germline CDR1 and CDR2: MDHEN and SYDVKM. V gave up 2 bases and J gave up 5 bases, with 6 bases separating them. The CDR3 totals 12 residues. The CDR3 DNA reads as TGTGCCAGCAGTTTAGTTCGGACTGAAGCTTTCTTT. The encoded protein is CASSLVRTEAFF.

V usage is TRBV5-4 and J usage is TRBJ2-7; D not resolved. V dropped 2 bases and J dropped 0 bases, with 21 bases sitting between them. This CDR3 is built from 18 residues. Germline CDR1 and CDR2: SGHNT and YYREEE (reference sequence). The CDR3 region has the DNA TGTGCCAGCAGCTTCTCCCCGCCTGCGCTTTCGAGCTCCTACGAGCAGTACTTC. It is translated as CASSFSPPALSSSYEQYF.

The V and J genes are TRBV3-1 (or the pseudogene TRBV3-2) and TRBJ2-2, with D possibly matching TRBD1 (7 bases). Germline assignment: CDR1 LGHDT and CDR2 YNNKEL (reference sequence). V was shortened by 1 base and J by 5 bases, with 11 bases between the two germline ends. CDR3 length: 15 residues. The CDR3 is CASSQGRGQTGELFF. In DNA, the CDR3 is TGTGCCAGCAGCCAAGGGAGGGGGCAAACCGGGGAGCTGTTTTTT.

The V and J genes are TRBV19 and TRBJ2-5; D perhaps matches TRBD2 (7 bases). The V gene lost 3 bases and the J gene lost 1 base, with 12 bases spanning the gap. This CDR3 is 15 amino acids long. Germline-derived CDR1 and CDR2 are LNHDA and SQIVND (reference sequence). The CDR3 here is CASSMGRGPQETQYF. For the CDR3, the DNA is TGTGCCAGTAGTATGGGGCGGGGGCCCCAAGAGACCCAGTACTTC.

The chain combines TRBV15 with TRBJ1-5; D may be TRBD1 (5 bases). CDR1 is LNHNV, CDR2 YYDKDF, per germline (reference sequence). CDR3 length equals 17 residues. Trimming removed 5 bases from V and 0 bases from J, with 17 bases in between. This CDR3 reads CATSGGFAASSNQPQHF. As DNA, the CDR3 is TGTGCCACCAGCGGGGGGTTCGCGGCGAGTAGCAATCAGCCCCAGCATTTT.

V and J are TRBV5-1 and TRBJ1-2; 7 nucleotides line up with TRBD1. V dropped 0 bases and J dropped 8; count of bases not matched to a gene: 4. Germline loops: CDR1 SGHRS, CDR2 YFSETQ. The CDR3 loop spans 13 amino acids. Here the CDR3 reads CASSLVGGTGYTF. The CDR3 nucleotides read TGCGCCAGCAGCTTGGTAGGGGGCACAGGCTACACCTTC.

The chain recombines TRBV28 with TRBJ1-5; D uncertain. CDR1 is MDHEN and CDR2 is SYDVKM in the germline V gene. V was clipped by 5 bases and J by 4 bases, with 18 bases between them. CDR3 size: 16 residues. CDR3 nucleotides: TGTGCCAGCAGTCCCCCCCCCACGACGGGGAATCAGCCCCAGCATTTT. This translates into CASSPPPTTGNQPQHF.